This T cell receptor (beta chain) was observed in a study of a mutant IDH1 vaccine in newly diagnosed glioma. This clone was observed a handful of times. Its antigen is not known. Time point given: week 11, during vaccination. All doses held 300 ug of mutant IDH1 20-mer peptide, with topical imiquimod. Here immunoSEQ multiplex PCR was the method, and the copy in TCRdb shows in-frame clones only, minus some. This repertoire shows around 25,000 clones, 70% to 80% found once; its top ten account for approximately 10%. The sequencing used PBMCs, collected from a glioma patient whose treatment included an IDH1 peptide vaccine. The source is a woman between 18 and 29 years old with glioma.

CDR3 DNA: TGTGCCAGCTCGACTAGCGGGGGGGCCAACAATGAGCAGTTCTTC. Encoded protein: CASSTSGGANNEQFF. This chain connects TRBV19 to TRBJ2-1; 14 nucleotides agree with TRBD2. CDR3 length: 15 residues. Germline trimming cut 9 bases from V and 5 bases from J; bases unmatched to any gene: 6. Germline values: CDR1 LNHDA, CDR2 SQIVND (reference sequence).